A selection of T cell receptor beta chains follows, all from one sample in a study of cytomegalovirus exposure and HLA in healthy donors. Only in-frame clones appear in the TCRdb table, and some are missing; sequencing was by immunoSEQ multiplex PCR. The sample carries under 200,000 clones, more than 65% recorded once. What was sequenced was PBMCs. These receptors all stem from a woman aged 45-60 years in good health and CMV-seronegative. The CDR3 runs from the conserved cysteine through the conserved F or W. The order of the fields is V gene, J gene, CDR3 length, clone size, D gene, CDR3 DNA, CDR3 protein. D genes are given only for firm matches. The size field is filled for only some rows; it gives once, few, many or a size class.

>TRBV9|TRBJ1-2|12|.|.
TGTGCCAGTGGGCCGTCTAACTATGGCTACACCTTC
CASGPSNYGYTF
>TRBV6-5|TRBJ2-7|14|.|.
TGTGCCAGCAGTTACGACCTTGCGGGTTACGAGCAGTACTTC
CASSYDLAGYEQYF
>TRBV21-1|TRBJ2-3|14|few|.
TGTGCCAGCAGAAAACTAGGGGGCACAGATACGCAGTATTTT
CASRKLGGTDTQYF
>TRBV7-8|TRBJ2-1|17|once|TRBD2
TGTGCCAGCAGCTCCCGGACTAGCGAGAGCTCCTACAATGAGCAGTTCTTC
CASSSRTSESSYNEQFF
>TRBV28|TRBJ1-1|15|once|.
TGTGCCAGCAGTGAGGATGTGCAGACGAACACTGAAGCTTTCTTT
CASSEDVQTNTEAFF
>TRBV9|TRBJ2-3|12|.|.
TGTGCCAGCAGCTCCCTGGAGGATACGCAGTATTTT
CASSSLEDTQYF
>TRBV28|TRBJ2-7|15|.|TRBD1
TGTGCCAGCGGGGGTCCGGGACAGCTGATTGACGAGCAGTACTTC
CASGGPGQLIDEQYF
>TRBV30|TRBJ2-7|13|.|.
TGTGCCTGGAGCCGAGACAGTTCCTACGAGCAGTACTTC
CAWSRDSSYEQYF
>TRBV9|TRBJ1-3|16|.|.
TGTGCCAGCAGCGTGAATGCCCGGGACTTTGGAAACACCATATATTTT
CASSVNARDFGNTIYF
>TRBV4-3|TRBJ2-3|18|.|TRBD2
TGCGCCAGCAGCCAAGTTTTGGGAGCGGGGGGGCCGAGGGATACGCAGTATTTT
CASSQVLGAGGPRDTQYF
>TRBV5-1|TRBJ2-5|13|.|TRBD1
TGCGCCAGCTCGACAGGGGTGCTGGAGACCCAGTACTTC
CASSTGVLETQYF
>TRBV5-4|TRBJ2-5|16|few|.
TGTGCCAGCAGCCTGGTAGCCGGCCGGGGTCGGGAGACCCAGTACTTC
CASSLVAGRGRETQYF
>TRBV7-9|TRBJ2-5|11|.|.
TGTGCCAGCAGCGACAGGGAGACCCAGTACTTC
CASSDRETQYF
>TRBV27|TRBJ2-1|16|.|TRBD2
TGTGCCAGCAGTTCGTGGACTAGCGGGAGCCGCAATGAGCAGTTCTTC
CASSSWTSGSRNEQFF
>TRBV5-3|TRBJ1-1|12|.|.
TGTGCCAGAAGCTTGGAAGGAGGGAGGACTTTCTTT
CARSLEGGRTFF